Sequencing of this TCR beta chain was carried out in a study of CD8+ T cells in alopecia areata. In alopecia areata patients, both lesional scalp punch biopsies and peripheral blood were collected. The sorting of PBMCs gave CD4+ and CD8+ T cells. The authors extracted RNA and reverse transcribed it into cDNA as the sequencing template. Clones were read by immunoSEQ multiplex PCR, and TCRdb kept only the in-frame ones, dropping some. This sample has around 120,000 clones, with about 51% found just once. In the case of this clone: Its antigen is still unknown.

Study outcomes and limitations: Normal scalp had lower clonality than lesional scalp, with alopecia totalis/universalis lesions showing this most strongly.

Sequencing used NKG2D-low CD8+ T cells sorted from blood. The TCR originated in a human donor with alopecia areata.

The CDR3 here is CASSETWGRDTQYF. DNA of the CDR3: TGCGCCAGCAGTGAGACCTGGGGCCGAGATACGCAGTATTTT. The rearrangement joins TRBV10-1 to TRBJ2-3; weak D call: TRBD1 (5 bases). The CDR3 consists of 14 residues. Germline loops: CDR1 WNHNN, CDR2 SYGVQD (reference sequence). Trimming left V 2 bases short and J 5 bases short, with 11 bases between.